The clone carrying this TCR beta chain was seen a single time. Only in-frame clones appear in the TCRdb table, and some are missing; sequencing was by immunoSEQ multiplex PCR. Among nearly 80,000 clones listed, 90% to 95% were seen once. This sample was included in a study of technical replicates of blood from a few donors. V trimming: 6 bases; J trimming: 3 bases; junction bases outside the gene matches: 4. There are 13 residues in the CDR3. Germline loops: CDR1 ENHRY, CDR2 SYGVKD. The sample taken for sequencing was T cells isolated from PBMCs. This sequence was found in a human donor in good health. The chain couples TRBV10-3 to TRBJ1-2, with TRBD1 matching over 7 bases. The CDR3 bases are TGTGCCATCAGAGACAGGGCGGACTATGGCTACACCTTC. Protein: CAIRDRADYGYTF.